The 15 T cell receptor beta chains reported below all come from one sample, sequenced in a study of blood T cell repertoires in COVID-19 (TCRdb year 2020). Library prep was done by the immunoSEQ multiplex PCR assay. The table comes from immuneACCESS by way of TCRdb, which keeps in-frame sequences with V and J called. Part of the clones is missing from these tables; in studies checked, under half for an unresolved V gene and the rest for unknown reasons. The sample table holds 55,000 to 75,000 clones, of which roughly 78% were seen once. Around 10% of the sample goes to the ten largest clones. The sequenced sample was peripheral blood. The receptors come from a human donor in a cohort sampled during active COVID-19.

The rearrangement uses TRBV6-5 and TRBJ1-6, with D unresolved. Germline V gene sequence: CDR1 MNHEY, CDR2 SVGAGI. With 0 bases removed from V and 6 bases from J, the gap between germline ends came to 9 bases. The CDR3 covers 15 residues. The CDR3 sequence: CASSYSLRVNSPLHF. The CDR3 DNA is TGTGCCAGCAGTTACTCGCTTCGAGTTAATTCACCCCTCCACTTT.

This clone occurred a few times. This CDR3 is CAISGDRGQETQYF. CDR3 nucleotides: TGTGCCATCAGTGGGGACAGGGGCCAAGAGACCCAGTACTTC. The J gene is TRBJ2-5, the V gene TRBV10-3; 10 bases agree with TRBD1. Germline V gene data show CDR1 as ENHRY and CDR2 as SYGVKD. The length of the CDR3 is 14 residues. With 4 bases clipped from V and 1 base from J, the junction kept 0 bases outside the gene matches.

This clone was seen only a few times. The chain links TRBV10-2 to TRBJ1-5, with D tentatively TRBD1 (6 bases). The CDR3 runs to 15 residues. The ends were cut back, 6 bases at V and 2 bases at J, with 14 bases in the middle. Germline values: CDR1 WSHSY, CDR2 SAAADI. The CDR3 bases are TGCGCCAGCAGGCAAGCGGGGGCAGGCAATCAGCCCCAGCATTTT. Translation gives CASRQAGAGNQPQHF.

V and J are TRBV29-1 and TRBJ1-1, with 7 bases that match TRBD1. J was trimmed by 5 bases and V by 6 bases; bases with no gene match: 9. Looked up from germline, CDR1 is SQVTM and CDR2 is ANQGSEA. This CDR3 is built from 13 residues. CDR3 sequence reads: CSVNRGRGTEAFF. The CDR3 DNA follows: TGCAGCGTAAACAGGGGCCGGGGGACTGAAGCTTTCTTT.

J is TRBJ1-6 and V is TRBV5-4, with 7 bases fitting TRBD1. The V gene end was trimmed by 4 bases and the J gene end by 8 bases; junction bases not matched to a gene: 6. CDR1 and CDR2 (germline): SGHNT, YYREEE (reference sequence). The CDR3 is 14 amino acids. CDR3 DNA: TGTGCCAGCAGCAAGGACAGGTTCCATTCACCCCTCCACTTT. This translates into CASSKDRFHSPLHF. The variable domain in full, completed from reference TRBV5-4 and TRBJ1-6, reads ETGVTQSPTHLIKTRGQQVTLRCSSQSGHNTVSWYQQALGQGPQFIFQYYREEENGRGNFPPRFSGLQFPNYSSELNVNALELDDSALYLCASSKDRFHSPLHFGNGTRLTVT.

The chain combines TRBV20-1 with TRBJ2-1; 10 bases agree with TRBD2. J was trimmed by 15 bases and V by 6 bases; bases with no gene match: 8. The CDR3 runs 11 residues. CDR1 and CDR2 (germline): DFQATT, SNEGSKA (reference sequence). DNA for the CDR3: TGCAGTGCCCCAGGGACTAGCGAATTGTTCTTC. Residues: CSAPGTSELFF.

The CDR3 nucleotides read TGTGCCAGCAGCGCCCTGGGGGGCGAGCAGTACTTC. Translation: CASSALGGEQYF. V gene TRBV9 combines with J gene TRBJ2-7, with a possible D match to TRBD2 (6 bases). Germline V gene sequence: CDR1 SGDLS, CDR2 YYNGEE. V lost 3 bases and J lost 6, with 10 bases in between. The CDR3 runs to 12 residues.

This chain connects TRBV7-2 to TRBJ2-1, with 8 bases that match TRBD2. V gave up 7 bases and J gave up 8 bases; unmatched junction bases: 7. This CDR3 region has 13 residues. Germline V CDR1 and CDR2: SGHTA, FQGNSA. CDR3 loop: CASMGLDIYEQFF. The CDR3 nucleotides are TGTGCCAGCATGGGACTAGATATCTATGAGCAGTTCTTC.

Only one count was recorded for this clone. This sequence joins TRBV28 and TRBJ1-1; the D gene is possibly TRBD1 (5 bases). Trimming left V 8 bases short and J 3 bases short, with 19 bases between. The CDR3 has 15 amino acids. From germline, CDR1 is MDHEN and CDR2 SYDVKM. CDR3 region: CASSSQSGGDTEAFF. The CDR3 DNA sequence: TGTGCCAGCTCTTCCCAGTCTGGGGGGGACACTGAAGCTTTCTTT.

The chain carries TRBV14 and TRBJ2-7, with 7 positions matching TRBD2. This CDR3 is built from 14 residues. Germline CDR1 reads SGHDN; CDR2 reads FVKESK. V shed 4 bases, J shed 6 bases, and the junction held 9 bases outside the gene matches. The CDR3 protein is CASSPSGAGLEQYF. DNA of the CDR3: TGTGCCAGCAGCCCCAGCGGAGCGGGGCTCGAGCAGTACTTC. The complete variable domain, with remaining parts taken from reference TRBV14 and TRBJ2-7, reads EAGVTQFPSHSVIEKGQTVTLRCDPISGHDNLYWYRRVMGKEIKFLLHFVKESKQDESGMPNNRFLAERTGGTYSTLKVQPAELEDSGVYFCASSPSGAGLEQYFGPGTRLTVT.

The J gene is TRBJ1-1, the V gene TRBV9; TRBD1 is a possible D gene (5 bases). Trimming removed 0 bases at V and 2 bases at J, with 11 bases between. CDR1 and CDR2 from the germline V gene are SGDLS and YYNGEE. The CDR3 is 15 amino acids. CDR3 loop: CASSVGSGKNTEAFF. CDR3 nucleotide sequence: TGTGCCAGCAGCGTAGGTTCAGGGAAAAACACTGAAGCTTTCTTT.

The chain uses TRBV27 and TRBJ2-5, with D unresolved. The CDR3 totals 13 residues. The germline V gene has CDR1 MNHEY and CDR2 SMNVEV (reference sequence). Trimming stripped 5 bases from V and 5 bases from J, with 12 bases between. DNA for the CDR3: TGTGCCAGCAGTCCTAGACTTCGGGAGACCCAGTACTTC. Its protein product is CASSPRLRETQYF.

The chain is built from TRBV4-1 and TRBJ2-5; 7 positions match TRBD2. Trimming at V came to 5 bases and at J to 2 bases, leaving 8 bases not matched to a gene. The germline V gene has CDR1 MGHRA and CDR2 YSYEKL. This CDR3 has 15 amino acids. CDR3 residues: CASSLLASRQETQYF. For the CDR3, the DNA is TGCGCCAGCAGCTTACTAGCGAGCCGGCAAGAGACCCAGTACTTC.

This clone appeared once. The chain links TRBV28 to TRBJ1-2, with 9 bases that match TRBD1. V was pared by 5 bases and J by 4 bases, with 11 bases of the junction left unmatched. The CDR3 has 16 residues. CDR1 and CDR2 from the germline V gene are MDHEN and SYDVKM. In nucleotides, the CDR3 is TGTGCCAGCAGTGATCCATACCGGACAGGGGTCTATGGCTACACCTTC. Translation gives CASSDPYRTGVYGYTF.

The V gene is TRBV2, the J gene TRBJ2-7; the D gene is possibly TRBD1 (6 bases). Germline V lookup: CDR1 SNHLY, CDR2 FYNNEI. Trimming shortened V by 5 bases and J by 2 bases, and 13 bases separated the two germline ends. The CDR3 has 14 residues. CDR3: CASSLGGTTYEQYF. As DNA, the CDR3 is TGTGCCAGCAGTCTAGGGGGAACCACCTACGAGCAGTACTTC.